One and the same sample provided the 28 T cell receptor beta chains below, sequenced in a study of cytomegalovirus exposure and HLA in healthy donors. Primers: 60 Vbeta forward and 13 Jbeta reverse. Libraries were prepared by immunoSEQ multiplex PCR; TCRdb keeps only in-frame clonotypes and omits some of them. The profile shows roughly 150,000 clones, roughly 77% of them singletons. Sequenced: PBMCs. The receptor set was obtained from a man aged 18 to 30 in good health and CMV-seropositive.

This clone appeared a few times. The V gene is TRBV7-6, the J gene TRBJ2-3; TRBD1 aligns across 7 bases. The CDR3 consists of 17 residues. The ends lost 0 bases at V and 2 bases at J; junction bases unmatched: 8. Germline-derived CDR1 and CDR2 are SGHVS and FNYEAQ. The DNA of the CDR3 is TGTGCCAGCAGCTTAGCGGCGAGACAGGGTTTCACAGATACGCAGTATTTT. Translation gives CASSLAARQGFTDTQYF.

The J gene is TRBJ2-7, the V gene TRBV29-1; TRBD1 matches 7 bases. The germline V gene has CDR1 SQVTM and CDR2 ANQGSEA. The CDR3 loop spans 13 amino acids. V gave up 7 bases and J gave up 2 bases; unmatched junction bases: 8. CDR3 in amino acids: CSAEGQGAYEQYF. The CDR3 nucleotides are TGCAGCGCCGAGGGTCAGGGGGCCTACGAGCAGTACTTC.

This chain joins TRBV2 and TRBJ1-2; 10 nucleotides agree with TRBD1. There are 14 residues in the CDR3. Germline assignment: CDR1 SNHLY and CDR2 FYNNEI. The J segment lost 3 bases and the V segment lost 8 bases, leaving 6 bases of the junction unmatched. The CDR3, as DNA: TGTGCCAGCCACGCAGGGACAGGGGACTATGGCTACACCTTC. Translation gives CASHAGTGDYGYTF.

V usage is TRBV2 and J usage is TRBJ1-2; 7 nucleotides align to TRBD1. The CDR3 is 12 residues long. Germline CDR1 reads SNHLY; CDR2 reads FYNNEI. After removal of 8 bases from V and 5 bases from J, the junction contained 5 bases not matched to a gene. The CDR3 reads CASWDSIYGYTF. The CDR3 coding sequence is TGTGCCAGCTGGGACAGTATTTATGGCTACACCTTC.

The J gene is TRBJ2-3, the V gene TRBV6-5; TRBD1 is a possible D gene (5 bases). Trimming took 0 bases from V and 3 from J, leaving 13 bases between them. CDR1 and CDR2 from the germline V gene are MNHEY and SVGAGI. This CDR3 has 16 residues. Here the CDR3 DNA reads TGTGCCAGCAGTTACTCGATGGCCAGGGCTACAGATACGCAGTATTTT. Protein sequence: CASSYSMARATDTQYF.

This clone was detected only a few times. CDR3 sequence: CASSINRGWGQETQYF. In DNA, the CDR3 is TGTGCCAGCAGTATAAACAGGGGTTGGGGCCAAGAGACCCAGTACTTC. The rearrangement joins TRBV27 to TRBJ2-5, with 7 bases fitting TRBD1. The V gene's germline CDR1 is MNHEY and CDR2 SMNVEV (reference sequence). The CDR3 consists of 16 residues. The trim removed 5 bases at V and 1 base at J, leaving 10 bases unmatched.

The genes are TRBV28 and TRBJ2-7; weak D call: TRBD1 (6 bases). Trimming cost V 2 bases and J 2 bases, with 10 bases left between them. The V gene's germline CDR1 is MDHEN and CDR2 SYDVKM. The CDR3 spans 14 residues. In DNA, the CDR3 is TGTGCCAGCAGTTTACAGGGGCCCCCCTACGAGCAGTACTTC. It encodes CASSLQGPPYEQYF.

This chain links TRBV28 with TRBJ2-7, with 7 nucleotides matching TRBD1. Germline V gene data show CDR1 as MDHEN and CDR2 as SYDVKM. V lost 5 bases and J lost 6; bases outside the gene matches: 13. The CDR3 extends over 15 amino acids. In DNA, the CDR3 is TGTGCCAGCAGTATAGGGGACACAGGGGTTCTCGAGCAGTACTTC. It translates to CASSIGDTGVLEQYF.

In DNA, the CDR3 is TGCGCCAGCAGCGGGACTAGCGGGAGTGAGGAGCAGTACTTC. Translation: CASSGTSGSEEQYF. V usage is TRBV5-1 and J usage is TRBJ2-7; 14 positions match TRBD2. V was clipped by 4 bases and J by 7 bases; unmatched bases: 4. CDR1 SGHRS and CDR2 YFSETQ come from the germline V gene. The CDR3 sequence is 14 residues long.

The chain links TRBV19 to TRBJ2-7, with D maybe TRBD2 (6 bases). The germline V gene encodes CDR1 LNHDA and CDR2 SQIVND (reference sequence). This CDR3 region has 14 residues. V dropped 3 bases and J dropped 3 bases, with 12 bases sitting between them. For the CDR3, the DNA is TGTGCCAGTAGTATCGGGACTCCTGGCTACGAGCAGTACTTC. It specifies CASSIGTPGYEQYF.

The CDR3: CASKGTGVYEQYF. The CDR3 bases are TGTGCCAGCAAAGGGACAGGGGTGTACGAGCAGTACTTC. V and J are TRBV27 and TRBJ2-7; 10 nucleotides agree with TRBD1. Germline V gene lookup returns CDR1 MNHEY and CDR2 SMNVEV (reference sequence). Unmatched junction bases numbered 4, after V lost 7 bases and J lost 4 bases. This CDR3 comprises 13 residues.

This chain links TRBV19 with TRBJ2-7, with 9 positions matching TRBD1. Germline CDR1 LNHDA, CDR2 SQIVND (reference sequence). This CDR3 is built from 15 residues. Losses at the gene ends were 9 bases for V and 2 bases for J; bases not matched to a gene: 11. Here the CDR3 DNA reads TGTGCCAGCAAGACCGGGACAGGGACCACCTACGAGCAGTACTTC. Protein: CASKTGTGTTYEQYF.

V and J are TRBV13 and TRBJ2-1, with D uncertain. Trimming removed 2 bases from V and 6 bases from J, with 11 bases in between. The CDR3 is 14 residues long. Germline V gene lookup returns CDR1 PRHDT and CDR2 FYEKMQ (reference sequence). CDR3 sequence (DNA): TGTGCCAGCAGCTTATCTGGAGTTGGCAATGAGCAGTTCTTC. It codes for CASSLSGVGNEQFF.

The chain combines TRBV11-2 with TRBJ1-3; D is unclear. CDR3 length: 13 amino acids. Per germline, CDR1 SGHAT and CDR2 FQNNGV. V was trimmed by 4 bases and J by 8 bases, leaving 12 bases between them. In DNA, the CDR3 is TGTGCCAGCAGCTCACCCGGGGTATACACCATATATTTT. It yields the protein CASSSPGVYTIYF.

The chain links TRBV7-2 to TRBJ2-3; perhaps TRBD2 as D (7 bases). CDR3 length: 14 residues. V lost 7 bases to trimming and J lost 1 base, with 12 bases between them. The germline V gene has CDR1 SGHTA and CDR2 FQGNSA. CDR3 nucleotide sequence: TGTGCCAGCAAGGGGGGAGGGGGCACAGATACGCAGTATTTT. Translation: CASKGGGGTDTQYF.

V gene TRBV10-2 combines with J gene TRBJ1-1; 9 bases map to TRBD1. The V gene end was trimmed by 5 bases and the J gene end by 8 bases; junction bases not matched to a gene: 9. The CDR3 consists of 14 residues. Germline CDR1 reads WSHSY; CDR2 reads SAAADI. Here the CDR3 reads CASSFTGQGGEAFF. CDR3 nucleotide sequence: TGCGCCAGCAGTTTTACGGGACAGGGCGGCGAAGCTTTCTTT.

The chain has TRBV4-2 and TRBJ2-3; no clear D. V was clipped by 4 bases and J by 2 bases, with 10 bases between them. This CDR3 contains 14 residues. Germline V gives CDR1 LGHNA, CDR2 YNFKEQ. CDR3 coding DNA: TGTGCCAGCAGCCTATGGGCCACCACAGATACGCAGTATTTT. Its protein product is CASSLWATTDTQYF.

The rearrangement joins TRBV28 to TRBJ1-4, with D perhaps TRBD1 (5 bases). Trimming took off 5 bases at V and 3 bases at J, with 13 bases between the two ends. The CDR3 spans 15 residues. Looked up from germline, CDR1 is MDHEN and CDR2 is SYDVKM. The CDR3 DNA reads as TGTGCCAGCAGTCCAGGACCGGGGGCTAATGAAAAACTGTTTTTT. Encoded protein: CASSPGPGANEKLFF.

The chain recombines TRBV9 with TRBJ1-2; 7 bases match TRBD1. Losses at the gene ends were 4 bases for V and 0 bases for J; bases not matched to a gene: 12. The CDR3 is 17 residues long. Germline assignment: CDR1 SGDLS and CDR2 YYNGEE. CDR3 sequence: CASSPTGVIGANYGYTF. CDR3 sequence (DNA): TGTGCCAGCAGCCCTACAGGGGTTATCGGGGCTAACTATGGCTACACCTTC.

V and J are TRBV6-5 and TRBJ2-7, with D tentatively TRBD1 (5 bases). Trimming left V 8 bases short and J 5 bases short, with 10 bases between. This CDR3 region has 11 residues. Germline CDR1 and CDR2: MNHEY and SVGAGI. CDR3 nucleotides: TGTGCCAGCGGGGCGGTCAACGAGCAGTACTTC. It specifies CASGAVNEQYF.

The rearrangement joins TRBV4-2 to TRBJ2-1; 13 nucleotides align to TRBD2. V lost 3 bases and J lost 4; bases outside the gene matches: 6. The CDR3 totals 17 residues. The germline CDR1 and CDR2 sequences are LGHNA and YNFKEQ. The CDR3 DNA follows: TGTGCCAGCAGCCAGGCTCCGGGACTAGCGGGGTACAATGAGCAGTTCTTC. Protein sequence: CASSQAPGLAGYNEQFF.

The V call is TRBV30, the J call TRBJ1-4; D is unclear. CDR1 and CDR2 from the germline V gene are GTSNPN and SVGIG (reference sequence). This CDR3 has 12 amino acids. The V end was cut by 2 bases, the J end by 10 bases, with 11 bases between. This chain's CDR3 is CAWSRSEVKLFF. CDR3 bases: TGTGCCTGGAGTCGATCCGAGGTAAAACTGTTTTTT. Combining the CDR3 with reference TRBV30 and TRBJ1-4 gives the whole variable domain SQTIHQWPATLVQPVGSPLSLECTVEGTSNPNLYWYRQAAGRGLQLLFYSVGIGQISSEVPQNLSASRPQDRQFILSSKKLLLSDSGFYLCAWSRSEVKLFFGSGTQLSVL.

The rearrangement joins TRBV5-1 to TRBJ2-1; tentatively, D is TRBD2 (7 bases). Per the germline V gene, CDR1 is SGHRS and CDR2 is YFSETQ. V was trimmed by 3 bases and J by 0 bases, leaving 13 bases between them. This CDR3 region has 16 residues. This CDR3 is CASSSRGDYSYNEQFF. Here the CDR3 DNA reads TGCGCCAGCAGCTCAAGGGGGGACTACTCCTACAATGAGCAGTTCTTC.

The chain employs TRBV19 and TRBJ2-5, with D unclear. The CDR3 consists of 13 residues. V lost 6 bases, J lost 4 bases, and 12 bases lay in between. CDR1 LNHDA and CDR2 SQIVND come from the germline V gene (reference sequence). In DNA form, the CDR3 reads TGTGCCAGTAGCCCGACTTTGGGAGAGACCCAGTACTTC. This codes for CASSPTLGETQYF.

This chain connects TRBV9 to TRBJ2-1; TRBD1 is a possible D gene (5 bases). V was shortened by 0 bases and J by 8 bases, with 12 bases between the two germline ends. The CDR3 is 14 residues long. Germline loops: CDR1 SGDLS, CDR2 YYNGEE. Written as DNA, the CDR3 is TGTGCCAGCAGCGTAGGTCTAGGGGTGGATGAGCAGTTCTTC. Translating it yields CASSVGLGVDEQFF.

The rearrangement joins TRBV30 to TRBJ2-1, with 9 bases matching TRBD1. In germline, CDR1 is GTSNPN, CDR2 SVGIG (reference sequence). The J segment lost 12 bases and the V segment lost 2 bases, leaving 8 bases of the junction unmatched. The CDR3 contains 13 residues. The CDR3 coding sequence is TGTGCCTGGAGTCGGGGACAGGGTGTCGGGCAGTTCTTC. As protein: CAWSRGQGVGQFF.

V is TRBV19 and J is TRBJ1-1; a possible D gene is TRBD1 (5 bases). V lost 10 bases, J lost 4 bases, and 19 bases lay in between. Germline V lookup: CDR1 LNHDA, CDR2 SQIVND (reference sequence). The CDR3 sequence is 14 residues long. CDR3 DNA: TGTGCCACCGCGCCGCGGGGACCCCGCACTGAAGCTTTCTTT. Translated, it gives CATAPRGPRTEAFF.

The chain has TRBV11-3 and TRBJ2-7; D gene uncertain. Germline CDR1 reads SGHNT; CDR2 reads YENEEA. The CDR3 is 16 residues long. The germline V and J ends were trimmed by 0 bases and 0 bases, with 12 bases remaining between them. DNA for the CDR3: TGTGCCAGCAGCTTAGAGGAGCTTGATTCCTCCTACGAGCAGTACTTC. Amino acid sequence: CASSLEELDSSYEQYF.